The entry that follows covers one T cell receptor (beta chain) sequence. Its antigen is unidentified. V shed 4 bases and J shed 4 bases, with 8 bases lying between them. Germline V lookup: CDR1 SGHDT, CDR2 YYEEEE. This CDR3 is 13 amino acids long. TCRdb's copy holds only in-frame clones and misses some; the assay was immunoSEQ multiplex PCR. The sample records 120,000 or so clones, approximately 85% being singletons. These data are taken from a study of cytomegalovirus exposure and HLA in healthy donors. General study results and limits: Testing in vitro showed a few CMV-associated chains specific for CMV antigens.

Sequencing input: PBMCs. The J gene is TRBJ1-4, the V gene TRBV5-6; tentatively, D is TRBD1 (5 bases). The receptor was isolated from a man aged 18 to 29 in good health and CMV-seronegative. The DNA for the CDR3 is TGTGCCAGCAGCATCGACAGTAATGAAAAACTGTTTTTT. This encodes CASSIDSNEKLFF. Filled out from reference TRBV5-6 and TRBJ1-4, the complete variable domain reads DAGVTQSPTHLIKTRGQQVTLRCSPKSGHDTVSWYQQALGQGPQFIFQYYEEEERQRGNFPDRFSGHQFPNYSSELNVNALLLGDSALYLCASSIDSNEKLFFGSGTQLSVL.